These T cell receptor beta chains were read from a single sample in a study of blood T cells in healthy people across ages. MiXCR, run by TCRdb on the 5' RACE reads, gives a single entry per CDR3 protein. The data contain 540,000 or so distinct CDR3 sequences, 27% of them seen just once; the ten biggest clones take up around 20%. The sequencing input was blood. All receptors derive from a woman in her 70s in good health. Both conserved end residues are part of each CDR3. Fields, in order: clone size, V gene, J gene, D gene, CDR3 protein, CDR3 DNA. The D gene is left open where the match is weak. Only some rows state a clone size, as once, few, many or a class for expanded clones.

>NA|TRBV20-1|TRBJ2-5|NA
CSARHPGAPQETQYF
TGCAGTGCGAGACACCCGGGGGCCCCCCAAGAGACCCAGTACTTC
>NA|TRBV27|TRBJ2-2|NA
CASSFWGSNTGELFF
TGTGCCAGCAGTTTCTGGGGGAGTAACACCGGGGAGCTGTTTTTT
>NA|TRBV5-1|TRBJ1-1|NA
CASSLERSEAFF
TGCGCCAGCAGCTTGGAGCGGTCTGAAGCTTTCTTT
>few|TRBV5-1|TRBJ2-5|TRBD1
CASSQRQGGETQYF
TGCGCCAGCAGCCAGCGACAGGGGGGAGAGACCCAGTACTTC
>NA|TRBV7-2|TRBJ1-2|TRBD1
CASSWKGQPYGYTF
TGTGCCAGCAGCTGGAAGGGACAGCCTTATGGCTACACCTTC
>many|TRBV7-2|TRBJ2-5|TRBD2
CASSLRSGGGSETQYF
TGTGCCAGCAGCTTAAGGTCAGGCGGGGGATCGGAGACCCAGTACTTC
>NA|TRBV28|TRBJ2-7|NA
CASRPGSRGAPHEQYF
TGTGCCAGCAGACCTGGATCCAGGGGGGCGCCCCACGAGCAGTACTTC
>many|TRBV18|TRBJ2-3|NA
CASSPPSADTQYF
TGTGCCAGCTCACCCCCCAGCGCAGATACGCAGTATTTT
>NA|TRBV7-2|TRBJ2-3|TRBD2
CASSKGLAGGTDTQYF
TGTGCCAGCAGCAAGGGACTAGCGGGGGGCACAGATACGCAGTACTTT
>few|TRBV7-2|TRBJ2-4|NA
CASSPTGRVVSSIQYF
TGTGCCAGCAGCCCTACGGGCAGGGTGGTGAGTTCCATTCAGTACTTC
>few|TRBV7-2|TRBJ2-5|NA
CASSLVGGGERTQYF
TGTGCCAGCAGCTTAGTTGGCGGGGGCGAGAGGACCCAGTACTTC
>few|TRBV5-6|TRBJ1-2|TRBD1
CASSSEGTGGGGGYTF
TGTGCCAGCAGCTCGGAGGGGACAGGAGGCGGCGGTGGCTACACCTTC
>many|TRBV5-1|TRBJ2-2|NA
CASSLFTGELFF
TGCGCCAGCAGCTTGTTCACCGGGGAGCTGTTTTTT
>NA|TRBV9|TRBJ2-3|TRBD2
CASSVLLLAGVDTQYF
TGTGCCAGCAGCGTCCTCCTACTAGCGGGGGTAGATACGCAGTATTTT
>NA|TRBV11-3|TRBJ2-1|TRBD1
CASSHGERDRAFF
TGTGCCAGCAGCCACGGAGAACGGGACAGGGCCTTCTTC
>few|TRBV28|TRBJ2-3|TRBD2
CASSSAGAGTDTQYF
TGTGCCAGCAGTTCAGCGGGGGCCGGCACAGATACGCAGTATTTT
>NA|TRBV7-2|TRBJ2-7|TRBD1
CASSLTGGLAYEQYF
TGTGCCAGCAGCCTGACAGGGGGCTTAGCTTACGAGCAGTACTTC